There are many counts of the clone carrying this T cell receptor beta chain. MiXCR was run by TCRdb on the 5' RACE reads, yielding one entry per CDR3 protein. Of some 96,000 distinct CDR3 sequences listed, approximately 10% were seen once; the top ten hold 4.7%. The sample is drawn from a study of early T cells in non-severe SARS-CoV-2 infection. The CDR3 sequence is 14 residues long. CDR1 and CDR2 (germline): SNHLY, FYNNEI. J lost 4 bases, V lost 4 bases, and 4 bases had no gene match. The sequence derives from an adult who was a healthcare worker with PCR-confirmed SARS-CoV-2 infection or an uninfected control (not recorded which). Specimen: whole blood, collected at baseline. This chain connects TRBV2 to TRBJ2-3; 8 nucleotides agree with TRBD1. CDR3 loop: CASSALQGADTQYF. The CDR3 coding sequence is TGTGCCAGCAGTGCCCTACAGGGGGCAGATACGCAGTATTTT.